One sample yielded the 17 T cell receptor beta chains listed below, sequenced in a study of shared clonotypes between healthy human individuals. Profiled with immunoSEQ multiplex PCR; TCRdb holds only in-frame clones, not every one. The sample carries about 2.4 million clones, approximately 93% recorded once. The material sequenced was naive CD4+ T cells from PBMCs. Subset meaning: CD45RA+ positively selected. Every receptor here comes from a man between 18 and 35 years old in good health. Some clones in this sample may be carry-over from other donors' samples.

The genes are TRBV5-1 and TRBJ2-1; D is perhaps TRBD2 (6 bases). Trimming left V 2 bases short and J 3 bases short, with 12 bases between. Per the germline V gene, CDR1 is SGHRS and CDR2 is YFSETQ. The CDR3 totals 15 residues. This chain's CDR3 is CASSFDSGNYNEQFF. CDR3 DNA: TGCGCCAGCAGCTTTGATAGCGGAAACTACAATGAGCAGTTCTTC.

The J gene is TRBJ2-5, the V gene TRBV2; 7 bases align to TRBD1. The V segment lost 6 bases and the J segment 4 bases; nucleotides outside the gene matches: 8. CDR1 is SNHLY, CDR2 FYNNEI, per germline. There are 14 residues in the CDR3. The CDR3 region has the DNA TGTGCCAGCAGCCGAATAAGGACAGGAGAGACCCAGTACTTC. This translates into CASSRIRTGETQYF.

Only one count was recorded for this clone. The chain couples TRBV5-6 to TRBJ1-4; 7 bases are a match to TRBD1. Trimming took 2 bases from V and 6 from J; bases not matched to a gene: 7. CDR1 is SGHDT and CDR2 is YYEEEE in the germline V gene. This CDR3 has 15 amino acids. Here the CDR3 reads CASSLKGGSDEKLFF. CDR3 nucleotide sequence: TGTGCCAGCAGCTTAAAAGGGGGCTCCGATGAAAAACTGTTTTTT.

CDR3 sequence: CASSRGGRTQETQYF. CDR3 in DNA: TGTGCCAGCAGCCGTGGGGGGCGTACCCAAGAGACCCAGTACTTC. This chain links TRBV7-9 with TRBJ2-5; D is possibly TRBD1 or TRBD2 (6 bases each). CDR1 and CDR2 (germline): SEHNR, FQNEAQ (reference sequence). This CDR3 is built from 15 residues. V lost 5 bases to trimming and J lost 1 base, with 14 bases between them. Full variable domain (missing parts from reference TRBV7-9 and TRBJ2-5): DTGVSQNPRHKITKRGQNVTFRCDPISEHNRLYWYRQTLGQGPEFLTYFQNEAQLEKSRLLSDRFSAERPKGSFSTLEIQRTEQGDSAMYLCASSRGGRTQETQYFGPGTRLLVL.

The V and J genes are TRBV28 and TRBJ2-7; 11 bases fit TRBD2. J lost 5 bases, V lost 6 bases, and 9 bases had no gene match. The CDR3 is 15 residues long. CDR1 is MDHEN and CDR2 is SYDVKM in the germline V gene. This chain's CDR3 is CASRKLAGAWDEQYF. The CDR3 nucleotides read TGTGCCAGCAGAAAACTAGCGGGAGCGTGGGACGAGCAGTACTTC.

The chain carries TRBV5-5 and TRBJ2-5, with 9 positions matching TRBD1. Per the germline V gene, CDR1 is SGHKS and CDR2 is YYEKEE (reference sequence). Trimming removed 4 bases from V and 5 bases from J; junction bases left unmatched: 6. CDR3 length: 14 amino acids. The CDR3, as DNA: TGTGCCAGCAGCGCCGGGACAGGGCTGGAGACCCAGTACTTC. This translates into CASSAGTGLETQYF.

This clone was recorded once. The chain couples TRBV5-3 to TRBJ2-1; 8 nucleotides match TRBD2. TRBV5-3 is an ORF, with its function uncertain. V was clipped by 2 bases and J by 1 base; unmatched bases: 2. This CDR3 region has 15 residues. CDR3 nucleotides: TGTGCCAGAAGCTTCGGGACTAGGTCCTACAATGAGCAGTTCTTC. The encoded protein is CARSFGTRSYNEQFF.

The chain is built from TRBV4-2 and TRBJ2-1, with D uncertain. This CDR3 has 16 amino acids. Trimming took off 1 base at V and 0 bases at J, with 10 bases between the two ends. Per germline, CDR1 LGHNA and CDR2 YNFKEQ. DNA of the CDR3: TGTGCCAGCAGCCAAGCGGTGGCCAGCTCCTACAATGAGCAGTTCTTC. It yields the protein CASSQAVASSYNEQFF.

The genes are TRBV4-1 and TRBJ2-1; 10 positions agree with TRBD2. J was trimmed by 8 bases and V by 4 bases; bases with no gene match: 17. This CDR3 has 18 amino acids. From germline, CDR1 is MGHRA and CDR2 YSYEKL. CDR3 residues: CASSPRRGLAFVRDEQFF. CDR3 nucleotides: TGCGCCAGCAGCCCTCGGAGGGGACTAGCGTTTGTTCGGGATGAGCAGTTCTTC.

The chain uses TRBV5-8 and TRBJ2-1; 14 bases align to TRBD2. The length of the CDR3 is 15 residues. The trim removed 4 bases at V and 10 bases at J, leaving 7 bases unmatched. CDR1 and CDR2 from the germline V gene are SGHTS and YDEGEE. The CDR3 coding sequence is TGTGCCAGCAGCCGCGCGGGACTAGCGGGAGAGGAGCAGTTCTTC. Translation: CASSRAGLAGEEQFF.

The V call is TRBV7-2, the J call TRBJ2-7, with 9 bases aligning to TRBD2. The V gene's germline CDR1 is SGHTA and CDR2 FQGNSA. The CDR3 sequence is 16 residues long. The junction had 15 bases not matched to a gene; V was cut back by 5 bases and J by 7 bases. CDR3 amino acids: CASSPPGIAGVREQYF. The DNA for the CDR3 is TGTGCCAGCAGCCCACCCGGGATAGCGGGAGTTAGGGAGCAGTACTTC.

The V and J genes are TRBV29-1 and TRBJ1-2; no firm D call. The CDR3 contains 13 residues. V lost 1 base and J 1 base, leaving 7 bases between the germline ends. Germline assignment: CDR1 SQVTM and CDR2 ANQGSEA. The CDR3 bases are TGCAGCGTTGAAGCCGGGATTAACTATGGCTACACCTTC. Translated: CSVEAGINYGYTF.

CDR3 sequence (DNA): TGTGCCAGCAGTAGGGTTTTCGAGCAGTACTTC. The encoded protein is CASSRVFEQYF. This chain joins TRBV25-1 and TRBJ2-7; D is undetermined. Germline V gives CDR1 MGHDK, CDR2 SYGVNS. CDR3 length: 11 amino acids. V lost 5 bases and J lost 6, with 8 bases in between.

This chain connects TRBV28 to TRBJ2-1; the D gene is possibly TRBD1 (5 bases). CDR3 length equals 11 residues. The germline CDR1 and CDR2 sequences are MDHEN and SYDVKM. Deletions cut 6 bases from V and 10 bases from J, with 10 bases between. The CDR3 loop is CASSREQEQFF. In DNA, the CDR3 is TGTGCCAGCAGCAGGGAACAGGAGCAGTTCTTC. Full variable domain (missing parts from reference TRBV28 and TRBJ2-1): DVKVTQSSRYLVKRTGEKVFLECVQDMDHENMFWYRQDPGLGLRLIYFSYDVKMKEKGDIPEGYSVSREKKERFSLILESASTNQTSMYLCASSREQEQFFGPGTRLTVL.

J is TRBJ1-1 and V is TRBV6-5, with TRBD1 matching 9 bases. Germline V gene lookup returns CDR1 MNHEY and CDR2 SVGAGI. CDR3 size: 15 residues. V trimming: 8 bases; J trimming: 2 bases; junction bases outside the gene matches: 9. The CDR3 reads CASLLNRGHNTEAFF. CDR3 in DNA: TGTGCCAGCCTATTAAACAGGGGGCATAACACTGAAGCTTTCTTT.

This sequence joins TRBV2 and TRBJ2-3; weak D call: TRBD1 (6 bases). The CDR3 sequence is 15 residues long. Germline CDR1 and CDR2: SNHLY and FYNNEI. V lost 8 bases, J lost 2 bases, and 17 bases lay in between. This CDR3 reads CASRQAALFTDTQYF. CDR3 DNA sequence: TGTGCCAGCCGACAGGCGGCCCTCTTCACAGATACGCAGTATTTT.

This chain joins TRBV10-3 and TRBJ2-1, with D perhaps matching TRBD2 (5 bases). V lost 0 bases to trimming and J lost 5 bases, with 11 bases between them. There are 15 residues in the CDR3. Germline V gene data show CDR1 as ENHRY and CDR2 as SYGVKD. Here the CDR3 DNA reads TGTGCCATCAGTGAGTCGAGTGTCGGGAACAATGAGCAGTTCTTC. Translation: CAISESSVGNNEQFF.